This T cell receptor beta chain was profiled in a study of OX40 agonist ivuxolimab in advanced cancers. Study-wide points: Clones of CD4+ and CD8+ blood T cells grew by week 6 at doses of 0.1 to 3.0 mg/kg.

TCRdb's table, derived via immunoSEQ multiplex PCR, lists solely in-frame clones and lacks some. The sample lists approximately 99,000 clones, 85% to 90% occurring once. As for this clone: The antigen is undetermined.

Germline values: CDR1 SGHAT, CDR2 FQDESV (reference sequence). J gave up 7 bases and V 3 bases, and 11 bases lay outside the gene matches. The CDR3 sequence is 16 residues long. Sequencing used CD4+ or CD8+ T cells sorted from blood, obtained in a trial of the OX40 agonist ivuxolimab. This chain connects TRBV11-1 to TRBJ2-1, with 8 bases identical to TRBD1. The sequence derives from an adult with an advanced solid tumor such as melanoma, head and neck, liver or kidney cancer. CDR3 sequence (DNA): TGTGCCAGCAGCTTTCCCGCGACAGGGGATTATAATGAGCAGTTCTTC. It encodes CASSFPATGDYNEQFF.